The clone carrying this T cell receptor beta chain was observed once. The data were taken from a study of blood T cell repertoires in COVID-19. V shed 3 bases and J shed 3 bases, with 13 bases lying between them. Per the germline V gene, CDR1 is SGDLS and CDR2 is YYNGEE. CDR3 length: 15 amino acids. Some clones are missing from TCRdb's copy, which holds only in-frame ones; the method was immunoSEQ multiplex PCR. The sample has 250,000 to 350,000 clones, approximately 90% seen once; the top ten hold approximately 12%. This chain links TRBV9 with TRBJ2-1; a weak D match, TRBD2 (5 bases). Sequencing was performed on peripheral blood. This sequence was found in a woman aged 60-75 years with acute or convalescent COVID-19. CDR3 in DNA: TGTGCCAGCAGCGGGCGACTAACCAGCTACAATGAGCAGTTCTTC. It is translated as CASSGRLTSYNEQFF.